The entry that follows covers one T cell receptor (beta chain) sequence. Germline values: CDR1 KGHSH, CDR2 LQKENI. The CDR3 runs 14 residues. V gave up 0 bases and J gave up 3 bases, with 7 bases separating them. This record comes from a study of blood T cell repertoires in COVID-19. Across the whole study: Samples of COVID-19 (acute and convalescent) were obtained from the United States, Italy and Spain. Nucleic acid was either cDNA or gDNA, and it came from T cells, B-cell-depleted T cells, or PBMCs.

As processed by the authors: Amplifying reference gene primers gave estimates of nucleated cell counts. This table comes from immunoSEQ multiplex PCR, and its TCRdb copy is limited to in-frame clones, with some not included. The D gene and trimming were derived from the DNA, and the V and J assignments and clone size from that table. This table has about 360,000 clones, approximately 86% appearing once. The receptor's source is a human donor in a cohort sampled during active COVID-19. V usage is TRBV18 and J usage is TRBJ2-3; D gene unclear. What was sequenced was peripheral blood. The CDR3 DNA reads TGTGCCAGCTCACCACCTATCAGGACAGATACGCAGTATTTT. Its protein is CASSPPIRTDTQYF.